This TCR beta chain was captured by sequencing in a study of graft-versus-host responses after intestinal transplantation. This CDR3 has 13 residues. V lost 0 bases to trimming and J lost 4 bases, with 6 bases between them. Germline CDR1 is LNHNV and CDR2 is YYDKDF (reference sequence). The protocol was immunoSEQ multiplex PCR, while the TCRdb copy is restricted to in-frame clones and leaves out a portion. Here the sample spans 98,000 or so clones, 86% being singletons. This receptor was identified in a human patient who received an intestinal transplant, so some T cells may come from the graft donor. The genes are TRBV15 and TRBJ1-2; D ambiguous. Sequencing used PBMCs, obtained 255 days after intestinal transplant. The CDR3 spells CATSREFVYGYTF. The CDR3 DNA reads as TGTGCCACCAGCAGAGAATTTGTCTATGGCTACACCTTC.